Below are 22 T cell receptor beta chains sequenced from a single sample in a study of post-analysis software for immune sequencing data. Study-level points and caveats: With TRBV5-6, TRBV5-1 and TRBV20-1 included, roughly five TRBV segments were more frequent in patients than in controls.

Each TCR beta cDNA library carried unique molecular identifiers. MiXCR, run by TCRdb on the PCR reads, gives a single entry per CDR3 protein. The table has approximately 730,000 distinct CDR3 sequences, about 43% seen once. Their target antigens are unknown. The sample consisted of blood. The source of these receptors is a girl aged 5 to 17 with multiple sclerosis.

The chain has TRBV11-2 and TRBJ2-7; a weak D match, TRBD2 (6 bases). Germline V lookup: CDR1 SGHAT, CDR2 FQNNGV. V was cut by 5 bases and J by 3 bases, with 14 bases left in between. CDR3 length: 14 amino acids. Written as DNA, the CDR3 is TGTGCCAGCAGCCGTCGGGACTCCTACTACGAGCAGTACTTC. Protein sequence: CASSRRDSYYEQYF.

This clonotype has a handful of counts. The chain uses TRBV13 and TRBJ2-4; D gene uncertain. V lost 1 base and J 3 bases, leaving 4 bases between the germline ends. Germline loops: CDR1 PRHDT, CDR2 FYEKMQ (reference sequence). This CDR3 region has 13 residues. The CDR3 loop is CASSLASKNIQYF. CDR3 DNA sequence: TGTGCCAGCAGCTTAGCGAGCAAAAACATTCAGTACTTC.

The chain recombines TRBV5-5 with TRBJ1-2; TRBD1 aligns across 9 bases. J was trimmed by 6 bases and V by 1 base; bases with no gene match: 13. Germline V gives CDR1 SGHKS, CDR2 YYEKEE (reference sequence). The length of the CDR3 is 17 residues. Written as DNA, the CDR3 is TGTGCCAGCAGCTTGTTCCCCACAGGGGGCGAAGGTGATGGCTACACCTTC. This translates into CASSLFPTGGEGDGYTF.

The DNA of the CDR3 is TGCGCCAGCAGCCAGGACGGGACGCCGGGCACAGATACGCAGTATTTT. Its protein is CASSQDGTPGTDTQYF. The genes are TRBV4-3 and TRBJ2-3; D assignment may be TRBD1 or TRBD2 (5 bases each). The germline gives CDR1 LGHNA, CDR2 YSLEER. V lost 3 bases, J lost 1 base, and 14 bases lay in between. CDR3 length: 16 amino acids.

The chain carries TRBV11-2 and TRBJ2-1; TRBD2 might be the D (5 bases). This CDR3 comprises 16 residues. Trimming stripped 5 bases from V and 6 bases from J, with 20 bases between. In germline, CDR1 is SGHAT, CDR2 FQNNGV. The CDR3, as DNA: TGTGCCAGCAGCCCCCGCCCGGGGTGGAGTGGCAATGAGCAGTTCTTC. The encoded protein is CASSPRPGWSGNEQFF.

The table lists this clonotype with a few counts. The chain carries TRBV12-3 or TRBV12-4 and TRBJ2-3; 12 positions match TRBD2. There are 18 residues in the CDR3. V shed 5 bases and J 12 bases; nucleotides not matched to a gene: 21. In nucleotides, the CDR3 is TGTGCCAGCAGTCCGCAACCCGGGACTAGCGGGTGGTGGGAGACCCAGTATTTT. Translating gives CASSPQPGTSGWWETQYF.

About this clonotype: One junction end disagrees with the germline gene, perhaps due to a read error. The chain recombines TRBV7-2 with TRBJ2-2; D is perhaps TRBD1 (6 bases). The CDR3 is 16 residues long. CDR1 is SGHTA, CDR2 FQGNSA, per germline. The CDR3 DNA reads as TGTGTCAGCAGCCCAACAGGGTTGGTTGACACCGGGGAGCTGTTTTTT. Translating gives CVSSPTGLVDTGELFF. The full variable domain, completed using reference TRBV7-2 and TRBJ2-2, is GAGVSQSPSNKVTEKGKDVELRCDPISGHTALYWYRQSLGQGLEFLIYFQGNSAPDKSGLPSDRFSAERTGGSVSTLTIQRTQQEDSAVYLCVSSPTGLVDTGELFFGEGSRLTVL.

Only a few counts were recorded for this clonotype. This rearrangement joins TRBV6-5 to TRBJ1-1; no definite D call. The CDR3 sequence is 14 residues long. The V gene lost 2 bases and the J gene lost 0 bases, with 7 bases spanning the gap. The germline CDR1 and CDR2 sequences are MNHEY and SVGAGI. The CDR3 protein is CASSYDSVNTEAFF. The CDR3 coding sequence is TGTGCCAGCAGTTACGACTCTGTGAACACTGAAGCTTTCTTT.

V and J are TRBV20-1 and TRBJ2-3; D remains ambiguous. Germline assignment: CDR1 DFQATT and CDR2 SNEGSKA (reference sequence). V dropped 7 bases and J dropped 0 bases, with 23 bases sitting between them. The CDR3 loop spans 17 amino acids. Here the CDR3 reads CSGSLSRRRSSTDTQYF. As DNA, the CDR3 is TGCAGTGGTAGTCTATCCCGCAGACGTTCTAGCACAGATACGCAGTATTTT.

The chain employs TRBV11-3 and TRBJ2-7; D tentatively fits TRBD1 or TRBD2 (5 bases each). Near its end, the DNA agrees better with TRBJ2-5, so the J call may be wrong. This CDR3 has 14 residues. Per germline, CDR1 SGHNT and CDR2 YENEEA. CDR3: CASSTGPYQETQYF. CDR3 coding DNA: TGTGCCAGCAGCACGGGACCTTATCAAGAGACCCAGTACTTC.

This CDR3 reads CSAPPRLAGGVDTQYF. In DNA, the CDR3 is TGCAGTGCTCCTCCCAGACTAGCGGGAGGTGTGGATACGCAGTATTTT. The chain recombines TRBV20-1 with TRBJ2-3; 13 nucleotides line up with TRBD2. The CDR3 has 16 residues. Germline V gene data show CDR1 as DFQATT and CDR2 as SNEGSKA (reference sequence). V shed 5 bases, J shed 6 bases, and the junction held 11 bases outside the gene matches.

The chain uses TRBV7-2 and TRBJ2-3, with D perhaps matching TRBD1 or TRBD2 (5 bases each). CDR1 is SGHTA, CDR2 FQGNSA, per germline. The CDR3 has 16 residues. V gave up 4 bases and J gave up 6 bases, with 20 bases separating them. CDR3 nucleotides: TGTGCCAGCAGCTATACCGGGACGCGCCAGGGCGATACGCAGTATTTT. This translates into CASSYTGTRQGDTQYF.

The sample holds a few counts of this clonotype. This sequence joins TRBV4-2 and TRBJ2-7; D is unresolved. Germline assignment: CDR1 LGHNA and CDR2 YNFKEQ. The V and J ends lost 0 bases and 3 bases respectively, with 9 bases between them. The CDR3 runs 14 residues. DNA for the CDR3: TGTGCCAGCAGCCAAGAAGCTGGGGACTACGAGCAGTACTTC. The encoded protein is CASSQEAGDYEQYF.

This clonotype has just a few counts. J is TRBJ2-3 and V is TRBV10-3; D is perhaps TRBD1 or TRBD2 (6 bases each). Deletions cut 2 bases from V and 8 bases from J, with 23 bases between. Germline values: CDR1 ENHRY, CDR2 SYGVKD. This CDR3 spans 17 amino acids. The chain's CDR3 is CAISEPPSTGEEGTQYF. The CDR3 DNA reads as TGTGCCATCAGTGAGCCTCCTTCGACAGGCGAGGAGGGTACGCAGTATTTT.

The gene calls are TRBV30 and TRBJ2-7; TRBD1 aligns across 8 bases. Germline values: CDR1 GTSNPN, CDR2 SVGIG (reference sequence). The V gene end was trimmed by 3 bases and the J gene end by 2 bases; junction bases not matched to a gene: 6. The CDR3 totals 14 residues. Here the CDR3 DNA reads TGTGCCTGGAGCTCCAAGGACAGGGCCTACGAGCAGTACTTC. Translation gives CAWSSKDRAYEQYF.

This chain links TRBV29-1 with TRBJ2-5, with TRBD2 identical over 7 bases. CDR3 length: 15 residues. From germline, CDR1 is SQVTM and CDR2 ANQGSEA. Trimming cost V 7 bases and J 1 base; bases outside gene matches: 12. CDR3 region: CSADLAELLQETQYF. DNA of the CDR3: TGCAGCGCGGATCTAGCGGAACTCCTCCAAGAGACCCAGTACTTC. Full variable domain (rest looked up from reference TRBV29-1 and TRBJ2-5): SAVISQKPSRDICQRGTSLTIQCQVDSQVTMMFWYRQQPGQSLTLIATANQGSEATYESGFVIDKFPISRPNLTFSTLTVSNMSPEDSSIYLCSADLAELLQETQYFGPGTRLLVL.

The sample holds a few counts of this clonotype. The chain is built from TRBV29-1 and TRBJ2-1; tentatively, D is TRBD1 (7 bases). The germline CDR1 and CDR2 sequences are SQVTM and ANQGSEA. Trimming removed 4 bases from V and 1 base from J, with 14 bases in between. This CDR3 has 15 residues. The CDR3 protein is CSVGAGGSSYNEQFF. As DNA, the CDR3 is TGCAGCGTTGGGGCAGGGGGGAGTTCCTACAATGAGCAGTTCTTC.

CDR3 DNA: TGTGCCAGCAGCTTAATCGGGTCAACAAGATCCTACAATGAGCAGTTCTTC. Its translation: CASSLIGSTRSYNEQFF. The V call is TRBV7-9, the J call TRBJ2-1; D unclear. From germline, CDR1 is SEHNR and CDR2 FQNEAQ (reference sequence). Between the trimmed V and J ends, which lost 2 bases and 1 base, there was a span of 15 bases. The CDR3 has 17 amino acids.

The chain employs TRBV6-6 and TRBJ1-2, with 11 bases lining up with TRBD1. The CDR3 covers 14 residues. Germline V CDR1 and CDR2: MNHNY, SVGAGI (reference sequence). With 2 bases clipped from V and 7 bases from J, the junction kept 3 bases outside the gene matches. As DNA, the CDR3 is TGTGCCAGCAGTTACCGGGACAGGGGGTCTGGCTACACCTTC. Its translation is CASSYRDRGSGYTF.

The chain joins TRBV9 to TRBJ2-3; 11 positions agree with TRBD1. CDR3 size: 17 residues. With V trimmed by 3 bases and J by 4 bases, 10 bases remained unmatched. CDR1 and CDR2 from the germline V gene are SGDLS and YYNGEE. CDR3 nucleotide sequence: TGTGCCAGCAGCGCTGCCGGAGGACAGGGGGCCGCAGATACGCAGTATTTT. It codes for CASSAAGGQGAADTQYF.

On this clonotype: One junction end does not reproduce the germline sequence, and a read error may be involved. The CDR3 DNA is TGCAGTGCGAACCGGGGCGGAGATACGCGGTATTTT. Translation: CSANRGGDTRYF. V is TRBV20-1 and J is TRBJ2-3, with D possibly being TRBD1 or TRBD2 (5 bases each). Germline assignment: CDR1 DFQATT and CDR2 SNEGSKA (reference sequence). CDR3 size: 12 residues.

CDR3 sequence reads: CAIKGTSGSTDTQYF. In DNA form, the CDR3 reads TGTGCCATCAAGGGGACTAGCGGAAGCACAGATACGCAGTATTTT. The chain joins TRBV10-3 to TRBJ2-3, with 11 bases fitting TRBD2. CDR1 and CDR2 from the germline V gene are ENHRY and SYGVKD. After removal of 7 bases from V and 0 bases from J, the junction contained 3 bases not matched to a gene. CDR3 length: 15 residues.